The entry that follows covers one T cell receptor beta chain sequence. What it recognizes is unknown. This sample is drawn from a study of cytomegalovirus exposure and HLA in healthy donors. Study results and caveats: As immune exposure information, only CMV serostatus was available. Later, an analysis found that common viral pathogens appeared to be linked with several of the most significant clusters. Most CMV-associated TCR beta chains were later found to appear HLA-restricted.

The donors, nominally healthy at sampling, likely had unrecorded immune exposures. The PCR made use of 60 Vbeta and 13 Jbeta primers. Assay: immunoSEQ multiplex PCR; the TCRdb copy retains only in-frame clones and omits some. The data show about 130,000 clones, with roughly 78% seen just once and 7% to 9.5% held by the top ten. From germline, CDR1 is SGDLS and CDR2 YYNGEE. V was clipped by 0 bases and J by 5 bases, with 17 bases between them. The CDR3 covers 16 residues. This sequence originates from a young man in good health and CMV-seropositive. What was sequenced was PBMCs. The chain carries TRBV9 and TRBJ2-5; TRBD2 is a possible D gene (7 bases). Here the CDR3 DNA reads TGTGCCAGCAGCGTAGGAGGGGGAGCGGGGCTGGAGACCCAGTACTTC. Its translation is CASSVGGGAGLETQYF.